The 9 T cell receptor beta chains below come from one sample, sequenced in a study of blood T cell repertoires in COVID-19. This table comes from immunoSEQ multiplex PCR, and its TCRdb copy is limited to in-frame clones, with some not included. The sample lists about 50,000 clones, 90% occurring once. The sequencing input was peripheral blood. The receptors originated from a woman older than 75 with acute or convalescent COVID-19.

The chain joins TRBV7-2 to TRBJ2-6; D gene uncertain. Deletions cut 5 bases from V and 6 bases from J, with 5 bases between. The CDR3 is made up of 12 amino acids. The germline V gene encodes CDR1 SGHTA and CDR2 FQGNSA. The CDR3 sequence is CASSLLANVLTF. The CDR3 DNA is TGTGCCAGCAGCCTTTTGGCCAACGTCCTGACTTTC.

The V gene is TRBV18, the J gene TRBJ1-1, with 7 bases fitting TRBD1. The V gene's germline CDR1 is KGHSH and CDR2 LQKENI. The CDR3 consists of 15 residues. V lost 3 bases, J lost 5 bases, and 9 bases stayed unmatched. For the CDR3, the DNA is TGTGCCAGCTCACCGTACAGGGGCTCGGGGACTGAAGCTTTCTTT. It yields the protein CASSPYRGSGTEAFF.

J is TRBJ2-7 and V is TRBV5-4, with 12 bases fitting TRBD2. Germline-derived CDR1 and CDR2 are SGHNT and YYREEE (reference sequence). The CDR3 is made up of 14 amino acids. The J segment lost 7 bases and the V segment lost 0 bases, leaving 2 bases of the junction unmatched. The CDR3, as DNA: TGTGCCAGCAGCTTGGTGGGGACTAGCGGGGAGCAGTACTTC. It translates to CASSLVGTSGEQYF.

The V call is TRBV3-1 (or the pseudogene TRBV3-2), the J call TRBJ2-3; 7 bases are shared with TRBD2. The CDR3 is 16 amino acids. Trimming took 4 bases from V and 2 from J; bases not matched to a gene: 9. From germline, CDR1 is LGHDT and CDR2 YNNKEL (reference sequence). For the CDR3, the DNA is TGTGCCAGCAGCCTAGGGGCGGGAGCCTTCACAGATACGCAGTATTTT. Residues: CASSLGAGAFTDTQYF.

The CDR3, as DNA: TGCGCCAGCAGCTTGGGAAGGAGCGGGGAGCAAGAGACCCAGTACTTC. Protein sequence: CASSLGRSGEQETQYF. The J gene is TRBJ2-5, the V gene TRBV5-1; 7 bases line up with TRBD2. V trimming: 0 bases; J trimming: 2 bases; junction bases outside the gene matches: 7. Germline V gene lookup returns CDR1 SGHRS and CDR2 YFSETQ. The CDR3 covers 16 residues.

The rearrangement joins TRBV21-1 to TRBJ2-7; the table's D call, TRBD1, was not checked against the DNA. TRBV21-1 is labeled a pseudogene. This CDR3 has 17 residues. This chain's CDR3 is CASSKFLPGTGAREQYF. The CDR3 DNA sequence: TGTGCCAGCAGCAAATTTCTCCCGGGGACAGGGGCCCGCGAGCAGTACTTC.

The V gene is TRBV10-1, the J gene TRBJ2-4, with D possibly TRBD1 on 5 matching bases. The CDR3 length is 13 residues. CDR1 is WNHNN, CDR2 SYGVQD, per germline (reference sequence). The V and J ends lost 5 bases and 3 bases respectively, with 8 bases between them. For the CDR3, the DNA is TGCGCCAGCAGTCAGGGCGGCAAAAACATTCAGTACTTC. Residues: CASSQGGKNIQYF.

CDR3 nucleotide sequence: TGTGCCAGCAGCCCGCACAGGGGGTCGGCAGATACGCAGTATTTT. Protein: CASSPHRGSADTQYF. V and J are TRBV7-9 and TRBJ2-3; TRBD1 aligns across 8 bases. Germline CDR1 and CDR2: SEHNR and FQNEAQ (reference sequence). The length of the CDR3 is 15 residues. The ends lost 5 bases at V and 4 bases at J; junction bases unmatched: 8.

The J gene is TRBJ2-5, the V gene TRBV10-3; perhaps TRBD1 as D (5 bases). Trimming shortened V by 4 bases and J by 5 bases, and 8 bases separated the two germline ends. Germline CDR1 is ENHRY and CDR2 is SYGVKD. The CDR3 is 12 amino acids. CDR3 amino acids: CAISVGVETQYF. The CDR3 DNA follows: TGTGCCATCAGTGTAGGGGTCGAGACCCAGTACTTC.